This T cell receptor (beta chain) was captured in a study of CXCR3-negative and CXCR3-positive naive CD8 T cells. The wider study: Approximately 140 million TRB reads were obtained in total, which works out to about 1.5 +/- 0.3 million per library.

Germline CDR1 reads LGHDT; CDR2 reads YNNKEL (reference sequence). The CDR3 has 17 residues. Study results and caveats: A higher hydrophobicity marked the TRB CDR3s of CXCR3-positive naive cells versus CXCR3-negative naive cells. Naive CXCR3-positive and CXCR3-negative cells shared similar TRBV-TRBJ usage, unlike memory cells. Both of the naive subsets showed about the same high diversity, but memory CD8+ cells had much less.

As to this clonotype: Antigen specificity is unknown.

Preparation of TRB cDNA libraries relied on 5' RACE carrying UMI labels. For each CDR3 protein, TCRdb gives one entry from its re-call of the 5' RACE reads, without DNA. The sample totals about 150,000 distinct CDR3 sequences; its top ten clones hold about 0.28%. V and J are TRBV3-1 and TRBJ2-3; absent DNA, TCRdb's TRBD1 call cannot be checked. The sample consisted of naive CXCR3+ CD8+ T cells from blood. The subset here: CD45RO-CCR7+CD27+CD95- naive CD8+ T cells expressing CXCR3 (TNR3+). The source is a human donor in good health. Some clones in this sample may be carry-over from other donors' samples. CDR3 region: CASSQVAGTVSTDTQYF.